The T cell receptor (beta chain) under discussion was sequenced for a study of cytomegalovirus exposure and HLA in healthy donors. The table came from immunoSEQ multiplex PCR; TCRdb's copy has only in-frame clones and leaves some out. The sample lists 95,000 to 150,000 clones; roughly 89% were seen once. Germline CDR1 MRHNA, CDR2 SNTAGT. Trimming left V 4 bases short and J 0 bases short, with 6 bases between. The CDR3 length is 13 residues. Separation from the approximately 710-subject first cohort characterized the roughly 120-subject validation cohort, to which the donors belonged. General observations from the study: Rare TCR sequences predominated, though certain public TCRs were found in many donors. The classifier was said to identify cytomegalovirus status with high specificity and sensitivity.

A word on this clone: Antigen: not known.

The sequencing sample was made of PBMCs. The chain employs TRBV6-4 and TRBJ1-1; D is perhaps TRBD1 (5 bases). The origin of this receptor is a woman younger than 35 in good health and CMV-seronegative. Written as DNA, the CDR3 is TGTGCCAGCAGTGCACAGGTGAACACTGAAGCTTTCTTT. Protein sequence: CASSAQVNTEAFF.